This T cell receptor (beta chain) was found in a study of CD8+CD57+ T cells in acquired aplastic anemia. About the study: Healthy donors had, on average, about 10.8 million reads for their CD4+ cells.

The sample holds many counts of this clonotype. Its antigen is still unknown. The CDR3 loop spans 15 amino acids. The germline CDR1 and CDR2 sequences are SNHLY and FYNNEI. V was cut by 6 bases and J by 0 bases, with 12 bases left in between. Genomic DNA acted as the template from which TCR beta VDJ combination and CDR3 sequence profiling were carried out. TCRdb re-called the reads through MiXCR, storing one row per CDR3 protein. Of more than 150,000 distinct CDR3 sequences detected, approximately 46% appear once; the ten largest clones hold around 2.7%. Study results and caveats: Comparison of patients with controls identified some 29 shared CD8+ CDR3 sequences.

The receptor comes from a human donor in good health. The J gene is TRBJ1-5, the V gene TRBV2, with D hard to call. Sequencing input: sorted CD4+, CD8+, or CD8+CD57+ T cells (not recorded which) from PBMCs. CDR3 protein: CASSGGSYSNQPQHF. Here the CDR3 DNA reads TGTGCCAGCAGCGGCGGCAGTTATAGCAATCAGCCCCAGCATTTT.